This is a list of T cell receptor beta chains from one sample in a study of radiotherapy plus CTLA-4 blockade in lung cancer. This table comes from immunoSEQ multiplex PCR, and its TCRdb copy is limited to in-frame clones, with some not included. The table includes over 85,000 clones, around 88% detected once. The input for sequencing was peripheral blood, taken from a patient treated with radiotherapy plus ipilimumab. All receptors derive from a human donor with non-small cell lung cancer that progressed on radiotherapy plus ipilimumab. The CDR3 runs from the conserved cysteine through the conserved F or W. D genes are given only for firm matches. Not all rows give a size; the values are once, few, many and, for expanded clones, a class.

V: TRBV18
size: -
J: TRBJ1-1
D: -
CDR3: CASSPFLDVEAFF
DNA: TGTGCCAGCTCACCATTTTTAGACGTTGAAGCTTTCTTT

V: TRBV10-2
size: -
J: TRBJ1-2
D: -
CDR3: CASRETANYGYTF
DNA: TGCGCCAGCAGAGAGACAGCTAACTATGGCTACACCTTC

V: TRBV9
size: once
J: TRBJ2-1
D: -
CDR3: CASSVDQPNYNEQFF
DNA: TGTGCCAGCAGCGTAGATCAACCCAACTACAATGAGCAGTTCTTC

V: TRBV11-2
size: once
J: TRBJ1-1
D: -
CDR3: CASSTPWQGHTEAFF
DNA: TGTGCCAGCAGCACCCCCTGGCAGGGACACACTGAAGCTTTCTTT

V: TRBV2
size: -
J: TRBJ1-1
D: -
CDR3: CASKGRMNTEAFF
DNA: TGTGCCAGCAAAGGGAGGATGAACACTGAAGCTTTCTTT

V: TRBV30
size: -
J: TRBJ2-2
D: TRBD2
CDR3: CAWSGRTGELFF
DNA: TGTGCCTGGAGCGGGAGGACCGGGGAGCTGTTTTTT

V: TRBV27
size: -
J: TRBJ2-5
D: -
CDR3: CASKWGAGETQYF
DNA: TGTGCCAGCAAGTGGGGGGCGGGCGAGACCCAGTACTTC

V: TRBV6-5
size: once
J: TRBJ2-2
D: TRBD1
CDR3: CASRPPTGYTGELFF
DNA: TGTGCCAGCAGGCCCCCGACAGGGTACACCGGGGAGCTGTTTTTT

V: TRBV30
size: -
J: TRBJ2-2
D: -
CDR3: CAWSASRGRELFF
DNA: TGTGCCTGGAGTGCCTCTCGGGGAAGGGAGCTGTTTTTT

V: TRBV5-6
size: -
J: TRBJ2-2
D: TRBD2
CDR3: CASSLIAGGPPGELFF
DNA: TGTGCCAGCAGCTTGATTGCGGGAGGGCCGCCCGGGGAGCTGTTTTTT

V: TRBV2
size: -
J: TRBJ2-2
D: -
CDR3: CASSGASSNTGELFF
DNA: TGTGCCAGCAGTGGGGCCAGTTCGAACACCGGGGAGCTGTTTTTT

V: TRBV6-6
size: -
J: TRBJ2-3
D: -
CDR3: CASSFLGTVDTQYF
DNA: TGTGCCAGCAGTTTTCTAGGGACGGTAGATACGCAGTATTTT

V: TRBV5-4
size: -
J: TRBJ2-3
D: -
CDR3: CASSLKGGNTQYF
DNA: TGTGCCAGCAGCTTGAAAGGAGGGAATACGCAGTATTTT

V: TRBV7-4
size: -
J: TRBJ1-4
D: TRBD1
CDR3: CASSVAFRGLNEKLFF
DNA: TGTGCCAGCAGCGTAGCTTTCAGGGGGCTTAATGAAAAACTGTTTTTT

V: TRBV4-1
size: -
J: TRBJ2-7
D: -
CDR3: CASSQEGPGLPTYEQYF
DNA: TGCGCCAGCAGCCAAGAAGGGCCGGGACTGCCCACCTACGAGCAGTACTTC

V: TRBV2
size: once
J: TRBJ2-1
D: TRBD1
CDR3: CASSGGQSWNEQFF
DNA: TGTGCCAGCAGTGGGGGACAGTCTTGGAATGAGCAGTTCTTC

V: TRBV7-9
size: -
J: TRBJ1-2
D: -
CDR3: CASSFVGYGYTF
DNA: TGTGCCAGCAGCTTTGTGGGCTATGGCTACACCTTC

V: TRBV27
size: -
J: TRBJ2-5
D: -
CDR3: CASSLISARETQYF
DNA: TGTGCCAGCAGTTTAATCTCAGCCCGAGAGACCCAGTACTTC

V: TRBV19
size: -
J: TRBJ1-5
D: -
CDR3: CASSIGGRGSGQPQHF
DNA: TGTGCCAGTAGTATAGGCGGCAGGGGATCGGGTCAGCCCCAGCATTTT

V: TRBV11-2
size: -
J: TRBJ2-2
D: -
CDR3: CASSLVQTGELFF
DNA: TGTGCCAGCAGCTTAGTCCAGACCGGGGAGCTGTTTTTT

V: TRBV12-2
size: -
J: TRBJ2-5
D: -
CDR3: CASRSLQETQYF
DNA: TGTGCAAGTCGCTCCCTCCAAGAGACCCAGTACTTC

V: TRBV5-1
size: -
J: TRBJ2-7
D: TRBD1
CDR3: CASSWTGTGYEQYF
DNA: TGCGCCAGCAGCTGGACAGGGACGGGGTACGAGCAGTACTTC

V: TRBV5-1
size: -
J: TRBJ2-5
D: -
CDR3: CASSLTTGTQGETQYF
DNA: TGCGCCAGCAGCCTAACAACCGGGACGCAGGGGGAGACCCAGTACTTC

V: TRBV11-3
size: -
J: TRBJ2-7
D: -
CDR3: CASSQRWGYEQYF
DNA: TGTGCCAGCAGTCAGCGGTGGGGCTACGAGCAGTACTTC

V: TRBV6-6
size: -
J: TRBJ1-2
D: TRBD1
CDR3: CASSKQGHGGYTF
DNA: TGTGCCAGCAGTAAACAGGGGCACGGTGGCTACACCTTC

V: TRBV6-1
size: -
J: TRBJ1-4
D: -
CDR3: CASSDPGRINEKLFF
DNA: TGTGCCAGCAGTGATCCGGGACGTATTAATGAAAAACTGTTTTTT

V: TRBV5-1
size: -
J: TRBJ2-3
D: TRBD1
CDR3: CASSLGTGGWTDTQYF
DNA: TGCGCCAGCAGCTTGGGGACAGGGGGCTGGACAGATACGCAGTATTTT

V: TRBV5-1
size: -
J: TRBJ2-3
D: -
CDR3: CASSTPSTDTQYF
DNA: TGCGCCAGCAGCACTCCTAGCACAGATACGCAGTATTTT

V: TRBV5-1
size: -
J: TRBJ1-2
D: -
CDR3: CASSLSGEAYGYTF
DNA: TGCGCCAGCAGCTTGAGTGGGGAGGCCTATGGCTACACCTTC

V: TRBV6-1
size: -
J: TRBJ1-2
D: -
CDR3: CASKVDLNYGYTF
DNA: TGTGCCAGCAAGGTGGACCTTAACTATGGCTACACCTTC

V: TRBV21-1
size: -
J: TRBJ1-2
D: -
CDR3: CASSKVEAPYGYTF
DNA: TGTGCCAGCAGCAAAGTAGAGGCGCCCTATGGCTACACCTTC

V: TRBV9
size: -
J: TRBJ2-1
D: TRBD1
CDR3: CASSPRDREPGNEQFF
DNA: TGTGCCAGCAGCCCCCGGGACAGGGAGCCAGGGAATGAGCAGTTCTTC

V: TRBV28
size: -
J: TRBJ1-5
D: -
CDR3: CASSPPDRFQPQHF
DNA: TGTGCCAGCAGCCCCCCCGACAGATTCCAGCCCCAGCATTTT

V: TRBV13
size: once
J: TRBJ1-2
D: -
CDR3: CASSLGLNYGYTF
DNA: TGTGCCAGCAGCTTAGGCCTCAACTATGGCTACACCTTC

V: TRBV5-1
size: once
J: TRBJ2-1
D: TRBD2
CDR3: CASSLPLAGGNDEQFF
DNA: TGCGCCAGCAGCCTGCCCCTAGCGGGAGGTAACGATGAGCAGTTCTTC

V: TRBV6-1
size: -
J: TRBJ2-2
D: TRBD1
CDR3: CASSRQGSTGELFF
DNA: TGTGCCAGCAGCAGACAGGGGAGCACCGGGGAGCTGTTTTTT

V: TRBV7-6
size: -
J: TRBJ1-2
D: -
CDR3: CASSPLGEASYGYTF
DNA: TGTGCCAGCAGCCCACTTGGGGAGGCCAGTTATGGCTACACCTTC

V: TRBV12-5
size: once
J: TRBJ2-1
D: -
CDR3: CASGLAHNLRYIEQFF
DNA: TGTGCTAGTGGTTTGGCTCACAACCTACGGTATATTGAGCAGTTCTTC

V: TRBV6-1
size: -
J: TRBJ2-2
D: TRBD2
CDR3: CASSERGLAAGELFF
DNA: TGTGCCAGCAGTGAACGGGGACTAGCGGCCGGGGAGCTGTTTTTT

V: TRBV7-8
size: -
J: TRBJ2-3
D: TRBD2
CDR3: CASSLRLGGRDGDTQYF
DNA: TGTGCCAGCAGCTTAAGGTTAGGCGGGAGGGATGGAGATACGCAGTATTTT

V: TRBV10-3
size: few
J: TRBJ2-1
D: -
CDR3: CAISDRGSYNEQFF
DNA: TGTGCCATCAGTGATCGGGGGAGTTACAATGAGCAGTTCTTC

V: TRBV9
size: -
J: TRBJ1-1
D: TRBD1
CDR3: CASSPRTGFGTEAFF
DNA: TGTGCCAGCAGCCCTCGGACAGGGTTTGGCACTGAAGCTTTCTTT

V: TRBV9
size: -
J: TRBJ2-3
D: -
CDR3: CASSVGWGGANTQYF
DNA: TGTGCCAGCAGCGTAGGATGGGGAGGAGCTAATACGCAGTATTTT

V: TRBV5-1
size: -
J: TRBJ2-1
D: TRBD2
CDR3: CASSSRLAVTYNEQFF
DNA: TGCGCCAGCAGCTCCCGACTAGCGGTTACCTACAATGAGCAGTTCTTC

V: TRBV19
size: -
J: TRBJ2-7
D: -
CDR3: CASRGNKGYEQYF
DNA: TGTGCCAGTAGGGGCAACAAGGGCTACGAGCAGTACTTC

V: TRBV7-9
size: -
J: TRBJ1-5
D: TRBD1
CDR3: CASSLAFGTGLANQPQHF
DNA: TGTGCCAGCAGCTTAGCATTTGGGACAGGTTTAGCTAATCAGCCCCAGCATTTT